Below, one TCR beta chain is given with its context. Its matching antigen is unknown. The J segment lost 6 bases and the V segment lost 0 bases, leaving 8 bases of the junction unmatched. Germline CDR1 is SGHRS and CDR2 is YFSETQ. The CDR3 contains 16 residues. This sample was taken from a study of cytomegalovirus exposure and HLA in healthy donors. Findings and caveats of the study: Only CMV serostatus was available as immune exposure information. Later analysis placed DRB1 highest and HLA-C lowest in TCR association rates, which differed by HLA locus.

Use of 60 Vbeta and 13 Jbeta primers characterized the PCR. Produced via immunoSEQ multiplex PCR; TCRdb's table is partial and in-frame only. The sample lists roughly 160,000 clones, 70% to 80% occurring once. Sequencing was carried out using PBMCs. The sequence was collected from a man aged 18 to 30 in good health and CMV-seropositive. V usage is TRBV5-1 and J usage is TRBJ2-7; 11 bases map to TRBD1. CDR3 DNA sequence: TGCGCCAGCAGCTTGGGAAGGGACAGGGGGTTCTCCGAGCAGTACTTC. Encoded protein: CASSLGRDRGFSEQYF.